These T cell receptor beta chains were read from a single sample in a study of blood T cell repertoires in COVID-19. Sequenced by immunoSEQ multiplex PCR; TCRdb stores in-frame clones only, minus some. The sample lists some 43,000 clones, about 80% occurring once. The sequenced sample was peripheral blood. These receptors were taken from a man aged 45 to 65 with active or convalescent COVID-19. The CDR3 runs from the conserved cysteine through the conserved F or W. D genes are given only for firm matches. The size of a clone is reported for some rows only, either as once, few or many, or as a class for expanded clones.

V gene: TRBV21-1
D gene: .
J gene: TRBJ2-5
clone size: .
CDR3 protein: CASSKWLVPCDPRQETQYF
CDR3 DNA: TGTGCCAGCAGCAAATGGCTAGTGCCATGCGATCCCAGACAAGAGACCCAGTACTTC

V gene: TRBV6-5
D gene: .
J gene: TRBJ1-5
clone size: once
CDR3 protein: CASRRSGGNQPQHF
CDR3 DNA: TGTGCCAGCAGGAGGTCAGGGGGCAATCAGCCCCAGCATTTT

V gene: TRBV7-9
D gene: TRBD1
J gene: TRBJ1-1
clone size: .
CDR3 protein: CASSVNRGENTEAFF
CDR3 DNA: TGTGCCAGCAGCGTAAACAGGGGGGAGAACACTGAAGCTTTCTTT

V gene: TRBV7-8
D gene: TRBD1
J gene: TRBJ2-7
clone size: once
CDR3 protein: CASSSGQGAHNEQYF
CDR3 DNA: TGTGCCAGCAGCTCAGGACAGGGGGCGCACAACGAGCAGTACTTC

V gene: TRBV27
D gene: TRBD1
J gene: TRBJ2-1
clone size: .
CDR3 protein: CASSLLQGENEQFF
CDR3 DNA: TGTGCCAGCAGTTTATTACAGGGGGAGAATGAGCAGTTCTTC

V gene: TRBV28
D gene: .
J gene: TRBJ1-5
clone size: .
CDR3 protein: CASRERAPSNQPQHF
CDR3 DNA: TGTGCCAGCAGAGAAAGAGCCCCTAGCAATCAGCCCCAGCATTTT

V gene: TRBV3-1/TRBV3-2
D gene: .
J gene: TRBJ1-1
clone size: .
CDR3 protein: CASSLGQITEAFF
CDR3 DNA: TGTGCCAGCAGCCTCGGACAGATCACTGAAGCTTTCTTT

V gene: TRBV2
D gene: TRBD1
J gene: TRBJ1-1
clone size: .
CDR3 protein: CASSWGIPGQLNTEAFF
CDR3 DNA: TGTGCCAGCAGTTGGGGTATTCCGGGACAGTTGAACACTGAAGCTTTCTTT

V gene: TRBV24-1
D gene: .
J gene: TRBJ2-5
clone size: .
CDR3 protein: CATSDLDGLARETQYF
CDR3 DNA: TGTGCCACCAGTGATTTAGATGGGCTAGCGCGAGAGACCCAGTACTTC

V gene: TRBV19
D gene: TRBD1
J gene: TRBJ1-2
clone size: .
CDR3 protein: CASSEQGSYGYTF
CDR3 DNA: TGTGCCAGTAGTGAACAGGGGAGTTATGGCTACACCTTC

V gene: TRBV2
D gene: TRBD2
J gene: TRBJ2-3
clone size: .
CDR3 protein: CASTTGTSKLTDTQYF
CDR3 DNA: TGTGCCAGCACTACCGGGACTAGCAAGCTCACAGATACGCAGTATTTT

V gene: TRBV4-1
D gene: .
J gene: TRBJ2-3
clone size: .
CDR3 protein: CASRGLVTDTQYF
CDR3 DNA: TGCGCCAGCAGGGGCTTAGTCACAGATACGCAGTATTTT

V gene: TRBV27
D gene: .
J gene: TRBJ1-1
clone size: .
CDR3 protein: CASSFALVGAEAFF
CDR3 DNA: TGTGCCAGCAGTTTTGCCCTAGTAGGGGCTGAAGCTTTCTTT

V gene: TRBV5-1
D gene: TRBD1
J gene: TRBJ2-5
clone size: .
CDR3 protein: CASSSSTGGEKTQYF
CDR3 DNA: TGCGCCAGCAGCTCTTCCACAGGGGGCGAAAAGACCCAGTACTTC

V gene: TRBV2
D gene: .
J gene: TRBJ1-2
clone size: .
CDR3 protein: CASRSQGWYGYTF
CDR3 DNA: TGTGCCAGCAGATCACAGGGTTGGTATGGCTACACCTTC

V gene: TRBV5-1
D gene: .
J gene: TRBJ2-4
clone size: .
CDR3 protein: CASSLDRKNIQYF
CDR3 DNA: TGCGCCAGCAGCTTGGATCGGAAAAACATTCAGTACTTC

V gene: TRBV6-6
D gene: TRBD2
J gene: TRBJ2-1
clone size: .
CDR3 protein: CASSRKPGLAGGEQFF
CDR3 DNA: TGTGCCAGCAGTCGAAAACCGGGACTAGCGGGGGGTGAGCAGTTCTTC

V gene: TRBV19
D gene: TRBD1
J gene: TRBJ1-2
clone size: .
CDR3 protein: CASSIEGQRAIYGYTF
CDR3 DNA: TGTGCCAGTAGTATTGAGGGACAGCGGGCGATCTATGGCTACACCTTC

V gene: TRBV6-5
D gene: .
J gene: TRBJ1-1
clone size: .
CDR3 protein: CASSYEGGTEAFF
CDR3 DNA: TGTGCCAGCAGTTACGAGGGAGGCACTGAAGCTTTCTTT

V gene: TRBV3-1/TRBV3-2
D gene: TRBD1
J gene: TRBJ1-2
clone size: .
CDR3 protein: CASSPRDRQNYGYTF
CDR3 DNA: TGTGCCAGCAGCCCAAGGGACAGACAAAACTATGGCTACACCTTC

V gene: TRBV5-4
D gene: TRBD2
J gene: TRBJ2-3
clone size: .
CDR3 protein: CASSLGATLGGDTQYF
CDR3 DNA: TGTGCCAGCAGCTTGGGGGCCACCCTCGGGGGGGATACGCAGTATTTT

V gene: TRBV13
D gene: TRBD2
J gene: TRBJ2-5
clone size: .
CDR3 protein: CASSLRSSGGASETQYF
CDR3 DNA: TGTGCCAGCAGCCTACGGTCTAGCGGGGGGGCCAGCGAGACCCAGTACTTC

V gene: TRBV7-9
D gene: TRBD1
J gene: TRBJ1-5
clone size: .
CDR3 protein: CASSRDRVGQPQHF
CDR3 DNA: TGTGCCAGCAGCAGGGACAGGGTGGGTCAGCCCCAGCATTTT

V gene: TRBV5-1
D gene: .
J gene: TRBJ2-5
clone size: .
CDR3 protein: CASSFDGVQETQYF
CDR3 DNA: TGCGCCAGCAGCTTTGACGGGGTCCAAGAGACCCAGTACTTC

V gene: TRBV10-3
D gene: .
J gene: TRBJ1-1
clone size: once
CDR3 protein: CAISDGHLNTEAFF
CDR3 DNA: TGTGCCATCAGCGATGGACACCTGAACACTGAAGCTTTCTTT

V gene: TRBV6-2/TRBV6-3
D gene: TRBD2
J gene: TRBJ2-1
clone size: .
CDR3 protein: CASSRLAGGPNEQFF
CDR3 DNA: TGTGCCAGCAGTCGACTAGCGGGGGGGCCCAATGAGCAGTTCTTC

V gene: TRBV2
D gene: .
J gene: TRBJ1-6
clone size: .
CDR3 protein: CASSERRGESSPLHF
CDR3 DNA: TGTGCCAGCAGTGAACGTCGTGGAGAAAGTTCACCCCTCCACTTT

V gene: TRBV6-6
D gene: TRBD1
J gene: TRBJ2-2
clone size: .
CDR3 protein: CASKGTGLNTGELFF
CDR3 DNA: TGTGCCAGCAAAGGGACAGGGTTGAACACCGGGGAGCTGTTTTTT

V gene: TRBV11-2
D gene: TRBD1
J gene: TRBJ1-6
clone size: .
CDR3 protein: CASSLEWQGGSPLHF
CDR3 DNA: TGTGCCAGCAGCTTGGAGTGGCAGGGGGGTTCACCCCTCCACTTT

V gene: TRBV12-5
D gene: TRBD1
J gene: TRBJ2-2
clone size: once
CDR3 protein: CASGLGRDRRNTGELFF
CDR3 DNA: TGTGCTAGTGGTTTGGGCCGGGACAGGAGGAACACCGGGGAGCTGTTTTTT

V gene: TRBV2
D gene: TRBD1
J gene: TRBJ1-3
clone size: .
CDR3 protein: CASSRTGRSGNTIYF
CDR3 DNA: TGTGCCAGCAGTCGGACAGGCCGCTCTGGAAACACCATATATTTT

V gene: TRBV29-1
D gene: TRBD1
J gene: TRBJ2-7
clone size: .
CDR3 protein: CSVLFGTGVSEQYF
CDR3 DNA: TGCAGCGTTCTATTCGGGACAGGGGTATCCGAGCAGTACTTC

V gene: TRBV9
D gene: .
J gene: TRBJ1-4
clone size: .
CDR3 protein: CASSPQDSTNEKLFF
CDR3 DNA: TGTGCCAGCAGCCCCCAGGACAGCACTAATGAAAAACTGTTTTTT

V gene: TRBV6-6
D gene: TRBD1
J gene: TRBJ1-1
clone size: .
CDR3 protein: CASSFLRGDSEAFF
CDR3 DNA: TGTGCCAGCAGTTTCCTAAGGGGGGACAGTGAAGCTTTCTTT

V gene: TRBV3-1/TRBV3-2
D gene: .
J gene: TRBJ2-5
clone size: once
CDR3 protein: CASSLTGRETQYF
CDR3 DNA: TGTGCCAGCAGCCTAACAGGGCGGGAGACCCAGTACTTC

V gene: TRBV7-2
D gene: .
J gene: TRBJ2-1
clone size: .
CDR3 protein: CASSTLEGKSQFF
CDR3 DNA: TGTGCCAGCAGCACATTGGAGGGGAAATCGCAGTTCTTC

V gene: TRBV7-3
D gene: TRBD2
J gene: TRBJ2-1
clone size: .
CDR3 protein: CASSLMPSGGNEQFF
CDR3 DNA: TGTGCCAGCAGCTTAATGCCTAGCGGGGGGAACGAGCAGTTCTTC

V gene: TRBV2
D gene: .
J gene: TRBJ2-5
clone size: .
CDR3 protein: CASSDRGLDGETQYF
CDR3 DNA: TGTGCCAGCAGTGACCGGGGTCTCGATGGGGAGACCCAGTACTTC

V gene: TRBV9
D gene: .
J gene: TRBJ1-1
clone size: .
CDR3 protein: CASSATTAQNTEAFF
CDR3 DNA: TGTGCCAGCAGCGCGACGACAGCCCAGAACACTGAAGCTTTCTTT

V gene: TRBV30
D gene: TRBD1
J gene: TRBJ2-7
clone size: .
CDR3 protein: CAWGGQGVYEQYF
CDR3 DNA: TGTGCCTGGGGGGGACAGGGGGTATACGAGCAGTACTTC

V gene: TRBV10-2
D gene: .
J gene: TRBJ2-7
clone size: .
CDR3 protein: CASSRGLTSSYEQYF
CDR3 DNA: TGCGCCAGCAGCCGAGGACTAACTAGCTCCTACGAGCAGTACTTC

V gene: TRBV4-2
D gene: TRBD2
J gene: TRBJ2-5
clone size: .
CDR3 protein: CASSQGRTSGGWETQYF
CDR3 DNA: TGTGCCAGCAGCCAAGGCAGGACTAGCGGGGGTTGGGAGACCCAGTACTTC

V gene: TRBV6-5
D gene: TRBD1
J gene: TRBJ2-2
clone size: .
CDR3 protein: CASIRTGGNGELFF
CDR3 DNA: TGTGCCAGCATTCGGACAGGGGGCAACGGGGAGCTGTTTTTT